This T cell receptor (beta chain) was found in a study of early T cells in non-severe SARS-CoV-2 infection. A few counts support this clonotype. Its antigen is not known. General study points: Anti-spike CD8 responses were favored by VDJdb matching, which missed private and CD4 specificities.

Germline values: CDR1 DFQATT, CDR2 SNEGSKA (reference sequence). CDR3 size: 13 residues. Trimming stripped 5 bases from V and 5 bases from J, with 15 bases between. Via MiXCR, TCRdb re-called the 5' RACE reads, giving one row per CDR3 protein. The table includes tens of thousands of distinct CDR3 sequences, approximately 14% detected once. This TCR was recovered from an adult who was a healthcare worker with PCR-confirmed SARS-CoV-2 infection or an uninfected control (not recorded which). The chain couples TRBV20-1 to TRBJ2-5; D possibly uses TRBD1 or TRBD2 (5 bases each). The source material was whole blood. CDR3 in amino acids: CSAGTDSEETQYF. The CDR3 nucleotides are TGCAGTGCTGGGACGGATTCCGAGGAGACCCAGTACTTC.